This T cell receptor beta chain came from a study of molecular identifiers for immune sequencing clone quantification. Trimming removed 4 bases at V and 3 bases at J, with 16 bases between. This CDR3 is 16 amino acids long. Germline V gene lookup returns CDR1 MGHRA and CDR2 YSYEKL. Sorting recovered naive CD8 T cells on a CD8+CD4-CCR7+CD45RA+ profile. TCR libraries were built in bulk with a published protocol and specific TCR primers. TCRdb called the PCR reads again in MiXCR, with one record for every CDR3 protein. The sample holds about 40,000 distinct CDR3 sequences, 24% seen once. This clonotype came up many times. As yet, its antigen is unknown. Findings and limits, study-wide: For highly expanded clones, sizes could be underestimated when identical TCR molecules share a barcode.

Sequenced material: naive CD8+ T cells from blood, with Jurkat cell RNA spiked in. Subset given: FACS-sorted CD8+CD4-CCR7+CD45RA+ naive T cells. The rearrangement uses TRBV4-1 and TRBJ1-5, with a weak D call TRBD1 (5 bases). This receptor was identified in a human donor in good health. Some libraries in this study had Jurkat cell RNA spiked in. The CDR3 is CASSLSRDGYNQPQHF. The CDR3 bases are TGCGCCAGCAGCCTGAGCCGGGACGGTTACAATCAGCCCCAGCATTTT.